Each of the 13 T cell receptor beta chains below was sequenced from the same sample in a study of blood T cell repertoires in COVID-19. The table came from immunoSEQ multiplex PCR; TCRdb's copy has only in-frame clones and leaves some out. The data contain just under 90,000 clones, about 91% of them singletons. Sequences were obtained from peripheral blood. The receptor set was obtained from a man in his sixties with acute or convalescent COVID-19.

The chain is built from TRBV10-2 and TRBJ2-1; no clear D. The CDR3 extends over 12 amino acids. Germline V gene sequence: CDR1 WSHSY, CDR2 SAAADI. The V end lost 5 bases, the J end lost 4 bases, and 6 bases lay between the germline ends. The CDR3 loop reads CASSHSYNEQFF. As DNA, the CDR3 is TGCGCCAGCAGTCACAGTTACAATGAGCAGTTCTTC.

This clone was found once. The V and J genes are TRBV5-1 and TRBJ1-4; no clear D gene. This CDR3 has 15 residues. V lost 7 bases and J 0 bases, leaving 13 bases between the germline ends. CDR1 is SGHRS, CDR2 YFSETQ, per germline. DNA for the CDR3: TGCGCCAGCTCCTTCTCCGGGACAACTAATGAAAAACTGTTTTTT. This translates into CASSFSGTTNEKLFF.

V and J are TRBV5-1 and TRBJ2-7; the match to TRBD1 covers 10 bases. V was clipped by 1 base and J by 6 bases; unmatched bases: 10. This CDR3 is 16 amino acids long. Germline CDR1 reads SGHRS; CDR2 reads YFSETQ. This CDR3 reads CASSLPPPGQGSEQYF. CDR3 bases: TGCGCCAGCAGCTTGCCTCCCCCGGGACAGGGGAGCGAGCAGTACTTC.

This clone showed up just a few times. V gene TRBV7-8 combines with J gene TRBJ2-2; a possible D gene is TRBD2 (5 bases). The CDR3 runs 13 residues. CDR1 and CDR2 (germline): SGHVS, FQNEAQ. V lost 5 bases and J lost 6, with 10 bases in between. The CDR3 is CASSRAGPGELFF. CDR3 DNA sequence: TGTGCCAGCAGCCGGGCGGGTCCCGGGGAGCTGTTTTTT.

The chain carries TRBV5-5 and TRBJ1-2; 9 nucleotides align to TRBD1. The CDR3 is 18 amino acids. J gave up 0 bases and V 4 bases, and 13 bases lay outside the gene matches. Germline CDR1 reads SGHKS; CDR2 reads YYEKEE (reference sequence). For the CDR3, the DNA is TGTGCCAGCAGCAACTTCCCGGGACAGGGTTTCGCTAACTATGGCTACACCTTC. Encoded protein: CASSNFPGQGFANYGYTF.

On this clone itself: A read error may account for a junction end that differs from germline. V usage is TRBV5-1 and J usage is TRBJ1-3, with D unresolved. The CDR3 covers 16 residues. The V gene's germline CDR1 is SGHRS and CDR2 YFSETQ. The CDR3 is CASSLANPLTGNTVYF. In DNA form, the CDR3 reads TGCGCCAGCAGCTTGGCGAACCCGTTGACTGGAAACACCGTATATTTT.

The chain's CDR3 is CATGWRGVDTQYF. DNA of the CDR3: TGTGCCACCGGCTGGAGGGGAGTAGATACGCAGTATTTT. The rearrangement uses TRBV15 and TRBJ2-3; D perhaps matches TRBD2 (6 bases). Germline CDR1 and CDR2: LNHNV and YYDKDF (reference sequence). The CDR3 covers 13 residues. The V end was cut by 8 bases, the J end by 5 bases, with 14 bases between.

The V call is TRBV24-1, the J call TRBJ2-2, with 13 bases matching TRBD2. The CDR3 runs to 20 residues. Looked up from germline, CDR1 is KGHDR and CDR2 is SFDVKD. The V and J ends lost 2 bases and 7 bases, in that order; junction bases with no gene match: 15. The CDR3 coding sequence is TGTGCCACCAGTGATTCGACAGGGGGCCCGGGACTAGCGGGGATCGGGGAGCTGTTTTTT. This translates into CATSDSTGGPGLAGIGELFF.

The chain has TRBV10-2 and TRBJ2-3, with 12 bases matching TRBD2. After removal of 6 bases from V and 0 bases from J, the junction contained 1 base not matched to a gene. This CDR3 region has 15 residues. Germline V lookup: CDR1 WSHSY, CDR2 SAAADI. CDR3 amino acids: CASRGLAGSTDTQYF. CDR3 bases: TGCGCCAGCAGGGGACTAGCGGGCAGCACAGATACGCAGTATTTT.

CDR3 in amino acids: CASSTSGGTTDTQYF. The CDR3 DNA sequence: TGTGCCAGTAGTACTAGCGGGGGGACCACAGATACGCAGTATTTT. The J gene is TRBJ2-3, the V gene TRBV19; the match to TRBD2 covers 11 bases. Trimming took 4 bases from V and 2 from J; bases not matched to a gene: 2. The CDR3 covers 15 residues. CDR1 and CDR2 from the germline V gene are LNHDA and SQIVND (reference sequence).

The chain links TRBV6-5 to TRBJ1-2, with 11 bases fitting TRBD1. The CDR3 has 12 amino acids. Trimming removed 10 bases from V and 7 bases from J; junction bases left unmatched: 5. The germline V gene encodes CDR1 MNHEY and CDR2 SVGAGI. CDR3 DNA: TGTGCCACCCGGACAGGGGGCCTTGGCTACACCTTC. Its protein is CATRTGGLGYTF.

The genes are TRBV7-9 and TRBJ2-5, with TRBD2 matching 7 bases. Trimming took 1 base from V and 2 from J; bases not matched to a gene: 4. The CDR3 is made up of 15 amino acids. The germline CDR1 and CDR2 sequences are SEHNR and FQNEAQ (reference sequence). The CDR3 coding sequence is TGTGCCAGCAGCTTAGTGCGGGGGTCTCAAGAGACCCAGTACTTC. It yields the protein CASSLVRGSQETQYF.

The chain couples TRBV6-5 to TRBJ2-2; tentatively, D is TRBD1 (5 bases). Deletions cut 8 bases from V and 3 bases from J, with 10 bases between. The germline V gene encodes CDR1 MNHEY and CDR2 SVGAGI. The CDR3 totals 13 residues. The CDR3 nucleotides read TGTGCCAGCGATGACAGATACACCGGGGAGCTGTTTTTT. Residues: CASDDRYTGELFF.